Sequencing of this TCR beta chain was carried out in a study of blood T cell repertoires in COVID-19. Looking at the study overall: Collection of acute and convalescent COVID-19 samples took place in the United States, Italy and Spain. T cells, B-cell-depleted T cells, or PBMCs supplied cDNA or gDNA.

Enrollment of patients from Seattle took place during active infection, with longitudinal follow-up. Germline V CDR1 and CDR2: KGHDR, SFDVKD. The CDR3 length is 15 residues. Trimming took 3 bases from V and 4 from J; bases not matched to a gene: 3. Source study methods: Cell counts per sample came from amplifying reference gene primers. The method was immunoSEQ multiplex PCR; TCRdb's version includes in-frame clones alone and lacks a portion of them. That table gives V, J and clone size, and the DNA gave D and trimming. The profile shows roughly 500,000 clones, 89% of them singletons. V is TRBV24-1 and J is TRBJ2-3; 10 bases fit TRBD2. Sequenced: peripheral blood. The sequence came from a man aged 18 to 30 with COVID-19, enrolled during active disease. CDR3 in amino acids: CATSDSGGASDTQYF. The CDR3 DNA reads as TGTGCCACCAGTGATAGCGGGGGGGCCTCAGATACGCAGTATTTT.